This TCR beta chain was identified in a study of T-cell reconstitution after alpha-beta-depleted transplantation in children. Findings of the study overall: Reported findings indicate that, about two months after transplant, alpha-beta T cells came from several hundred expanded clones, which were derived from non-depleted graft cells. The high TCRbeta diversity at day 60 in some patients came from surviving recipient T cells and thymic progenitors.

Germline V gene sequence: CDR1 LNHNV, CDR2 YYDKDF (reference sequence). Trimming took off 3 bases at V and 1 base at J, with 15 bases between the two ends. CDR3 length: 16 residues. This clonotype was seen a single time. Antigen unknown. The authors prepared the TCRbeta library with unique molecular identifiers. TCRdb ran MiXCR on the PCR reads and lists one entry per CDR3 protein. The sample consists of 330,000 or so distinct CDR3 sequences, about a tenth of them appearing once. The sequences come from PBMCs, collected before TCRalphabeta/CD19-depleted stem cell transplant. The chain links TRBV15 to TRBJ2-5; D is unresolved. The source is a boy in the first two years of life with acute myeloid leukemia, due to receive a stem cell transplant. The CDR3 sequence is CATSRDADNPQETQYF. CDR3 DNA sequence: TGTGCCACCAGCAGGGATGCTGACAATCCCCAAGAGACCCAGTACTTC. Full variable domain (missing parts from reference TRBV15 and TRBJ2-5): DAMVIQNPRYQVTQFGKPVTLSCSQTLNHNVMYWYQQKSSQAPKLLFHYYDKDFNNEADTPDNFQSRRPNTSFCFLDIRSPGLGDTAMYLCATSRDADNPQETQYFGPGTRLLVL.